This TCR beta chain was recorded in a study of blood T cells in healthy people across ages. This clonotype was seen only a few times. CDR3 length equals 16 residues. Trimming pared 4 bases from V and 2 bases from J, leaving 19 bases between. Germline CDR1 DFQATT, CDR2 SNEGSKA (reference sequence). It was with a sample-barcoded 5' primer and a J-beta primer mix that a second PCR of about 6 to 12 cycles was run. Each CDR3 protein is one row after TCRdb ran MiXCR on the 5' RACE reads. Here the sample spans about 1.5 million distinct CDR3 sequences, 42% being singletons. This TCR derives from a woman between 18 and 29 years old in good health. Sequenced material: blood. The chain has TRBV20-1 and TRBJ2-3; D is undetermined. CDR3 DNA: TGCAGTGCTACCCTACCTGGAAAAACCTACACAGATACGCAGTATTTT. It codes for CSATLPGKTYTDTQYF.